This T cell receptor (beta chain) comes out of a study of blood T cell repertoires in COVID-19. TCRdb keeps only in-frame clones here, not all; method: immunoSEQ multiplex PCR. The sample lists some 220,000 clones, around 80% occurring once. The CDR3 is 16 residues long. The germline V gene encodes CDR1 SGHNT and CDR2 YYREEE (reference sequence). Trimming removed 0 bases from V and 7 bases from J; junction bases left unmatched: 8. The source material was peripheral blood. J is TRBJ2-4 and V is TRBV5-4, with TRBD2 identical over 9 bases. The source is a woman in her sixties who had recovered from COVID-19. The CDR3 loop is CASSLVSSGARNIQYF. The CDR3 bases are TGTGCCAGCAGCTTGGTATCTAGCGGGGCACGTAACATTCAGTACTTC.